The 26 T cell receptor beta chains listed next were all sequenced from one sample in a study of shared clonotypes between healthy human individuals. TCRdb keeps only in-frame clones here, not all; method: immunoSEQ multiplex PCR. The sample comprises some 2,500,000 clones, over 85% of which are singletons, and 0.36% rests with the top ten. Sequencing was performed on naive CD4+ T cells from PBMCs. The subset here: CD45RA+ positively selected. The receptors come from a man younger than 35 in good health. Some clones in this sample may be carry-over from other donors' samples.

The chain uses TRBV19 and TRBJ2-5; D is undetermined. Per germline, CDR1 LNHDA and CDR2 SQIVND (reference sequence). V was trimmed by 6 bases and J by 4 bases, leaving 9 bases between them. The CDR3 covers 12 residues. The CDR3 protein is CASSSLGETQYF. The CDR3 nucleotides read TGTGCCAGTAGCTCCTTAGGAGAGACCCAGTACTTC.

For this clone: The same CDR3 arises from other DNA sequences in this sample as well. This sequence joins TRBV19 and TRBJ2-3; D perhaps matches TRBD2 (5 bases). The length of the CDR3 is 14 residues. Germline CDR1 is LNHDA and CDR2 is SQIVND (reference sequence). V was shortened by 1 base and J by 3 bases, with 8 bases between the two germline ends. The CDR3 DNA reads TGTGCCAGTAGTATAGGGACTGGAACAGATACGCAGTATTTT. This sequence encodes CASSIGTGTDTQYF.

The rearrangement joins TRBV7-9 to TRBJ2-1; 10 bases line up with TRBD2. Germline CDR1 reads SEHNR; CDR2 reads FQNEAQ (reference sequence). The CDR3 loop spans 14 amino acids. After removal of 6 bases from V and 5 bases from J, the junction contained 4 bases not matched to a gene. CDR3 sequence: CASRIAGGHNEQFF. CDR3 nucleotide sequence: TGTGCCAGCAGAATAGCGGGAGGCCACAATGAGCAGTTCTTC.

This chain connects TRBV18 to TRBJ2-3; D remains ambiguous. Trimming left V 5 bases short and J 6 bases short, with 15 bases between. In germline, CDR1 is KGHSH, CDR2 LQKENI. This CDR3 contains 14 residues. CDR3 nucleotides: TGTGCCAGCTCATATAGCACGATGGGGGATACGCAGTATTTT. Translating gives CASSYSTMGDTQYF.

The table lists this clone with a count of one. The rearrangement uses TRBV12-2 and TRBJ2-2. TRBV12-2 is termed a pseudogene. The CDR3 spans 16 residues. The CDR3 sequence: CASRLGLRDYTGELFF. As DNA, the CDR3 is TGTGCAAGTCGCTTAGGGTTAAGGGATTACACCGGGGAGCTGTTTTTT.

The chain links TRBV25-1 to TRBJ1-4; perhaps TRBD1 as D (5 bases). CDR1 MGHDK and CDR2 SYGVNS come from the germline V gene. V was clipped by 2 bases and J by 12 bases, with 22 bases between them. The CDR3 has 16 amino acids. CDR3 nucleotides: TGTGCCAGCAGTGAACCTGGAGCAGGAGGTCGGGGGGAACTGTTTTTT. Its protein product is CASSEPGAGGRGELFF.

This chain connects TRBV2 to TRBJ2-1; TRBD2 matches 8 bases. Germline V gives CDR1 SNHLY, CDR2 FYNNEI. V dropped 2 bases and J dropped 7; count of bases not matched to a gene: 7. The CDR3 has 15 amino acids. CDR3 bases: TGTGCCAGCAGTGAAAGCGGGAGAAGTAGGAATGAGCAGTTCTTC. Translated, it gives CASSESGRSRNEQFF.

The rearrangement links TRBV2 to TRBJ2-7; D gene unclear. Germline V lookup: CDR1 SNHLY, CDR2 FYNNEI. CDR3 length: 15 residues. V was shortened by 8 bases and J by 0 bases, with 17 bases between the two germline ends. CDR3 residues: CASSPGGTYSYEQYF. CDR3 nucleotide sequence: TGTGCCAGCTCTCCAGGCGGAACTTACTCCTACGAGCAGTACTTC. Looking up the rest from reference TRBV2 and TRBJ2-7 gives the full variable domain: EPEVTQTPSHQVTQMGQEVILRCVPISNHLYFYWYRQILGQKVEFLVSFYNNEISEKSEIFDDQFSVERPDGSNFTLKIRSTKLEDSAMYFCASSPGGTYSYEQYFGPGTRLTVT.

The chain uses TRBV5-4 and TRBJ1-1; D gene ambiguous. The CDR3 is 14 residues long. CDR1 and CDR2 (germline): SGHNT, YYREEE (reference sequence). V shed 9 bases and J shed 0 bases, with 15 bases lying between them. The CDR3 loop is CATTPGILNTEAFF. CDR3 bases: TGTGCCACTACCCCGGGAATCCTGAACACTGAAGCTTTCTTT.

This rearrangement joins TRBV5-1 to TRBJ1-5, with 7 positions matching TRBD1. J was trimmed by 7 bases and V by 2 bases; bases with no gene match: 6. This CDR3 has 14 amino acids. Germline loops: CDR1 SGHRS, CDR2 YFSETQ. Here the CDR3 reads CASSLQGMGQPQHF. The CDR3 nucleotides are TGCGCCAGCAGCTTACAGGGGATGGGCCAGCCCCAGCATTTT.

The genes are TRBV5-1 and TRBJ1-1, with TRBD1 as a possible D gene (6 bases). The CDR3 extends over 15 amino acids. Germline V gives CDR1 SGHRS, CDR2 YFSETQ. Trimming cost V 0 bases and J 1 base, with 10 bases left between them. This chain's CDR3 is CASSLETGPNTEAFF. The CDR3 coding sequence is TGCGCCAGCAGCTTGGAAACAGGGCCGAACACTGAAGCTTTCTTT.

J is TRBJ1-1 and V is TRBV5-1, with 9 bases fitting TRBD1. CDR3 length: 14 amino acids. V lost 4 bases to trimming and J lost 7 bases; unmatched junction nucleotides: 8. CDR1 and CDR2 (germline): SGHRS, YFSETQ. CDR3 bases: TGCGCCAGCAGCGGGGGGACAGGGAGAAATGAAGCTTTCTTT. Amino acids: CASSGGTGRNEAFF.

The J gene is TRBJ2-1, the V gene TRBV5-6; perhaps TRBD2 as D (6 bases). The CDR3 sequence is 15 residues long. Germline-derived CDR1 and CDR2 are SGHDT and YYEEEE. The ends were cut back, 2 bases at V and 8 bases at J, with 17 bases in the middle. CDR3 residues: CASSFRRDPSDEQFF. The CDR3 bases are TGTGCCAGCAGCTTCCGGCGGGACCCCAGCGATGAGCAGTTCTTC.

This chain connects TRBV7-8 to TRBJ2-5; TRBD1 aligns across 7 bases. Trimming removed 4 bases from V and 5 bases from J; junction bases left unmatched: 7. CDR1 and CDR2 from the germline V gene are SGHVS and FQNEAQ. There are 14 residues in the CDR3. The DNA of the CDR3 is TGTGCCAGCAGCTCTACGACAGGGACGGAGACCCAGTACTTC. This gives the protein CASSSTTGTETQYF.

This clone was seen just once. This chain uses TRBV6-1 with TRBJ2-3; the D gene is possibly TRBD1 (6 bases). CDR3 length equals 12 residues. V was shortened by 9 bases and J by 3 bases, with 10 bases between the two germline ends. Germline lookup yields CDR1 MNHNS and CDR2 SASEGT. CDR3 loop: CASGRGTDTQYF. DNA for the CDR3: TGTGCCAGTGGAAGGGGGACAGATACGCAGTATTTT.

In regard to this clone: This sample includes further DNA sequences coding for the same CDR3. V and J are TRBV5-4 and TRBJ2-3; TRBD2 agrees at 8 bases. The trim removed 0 bases at V and 2 bases at J, leaving 5 bases unmatched. CDR1 is SGHNT and CDR2 is YYREEE in the germline V gene (reference sequence). This CDR3 comprises 16 residues. The CDR3 coding sequence is TGTGCCAGCAGCTTGGCCGGGGGGGCCTTCACAGATACGCAGTATTTT. Encoded protein: CASSLAGGAFTDTQYF.

This clone was seen a single time. This chain joins TRBV29-1 and TRBJ2-7, with D possibly being TRBD1 or TRBD2 (7 bases each). The CDR3 runs to 18 residues. Germline V gene sequence: CDR1 SQVTM, CDR2 ANQGSEA. With 0 bases removed from V and 3 bases from J, the gap between germline ends came to 24 bases. Here the CDR3 reads CSVEDPGAGGARGYEQYF. The CDR3 nucleotides are TGCAGCGTTGAAGATCCCGGTGCAGGGGGGGCGCGGGGCTACGAGCAGTACTTC.

This sequence joins TRBV5-1 and TRBJ2-5; 10 bases line up with TRBD1. Germline loops: CDR1 SGHRS, CDR2 YFSETQ. The CDR3 is made up of 14 amino acids. The ends lost 5 bases at V and 3 bases at J; junction bases unmatched: 4. CDR3 in DNA: TGCGCCAGCAGAGTGGGGACAGGGGAAGAGACCCAGTACTTC. Its protein product is CASRVGTGEETQYF. Full variable domain (missing parts from reference TRBV5-1 and TRBJ2-5): KAGVTQTPRYLIKTRGQQVTLSCSPISGHRSVSWYQQTPGQGLQFLFEYFSETQRNKGNFPGRFSGRQFSNSRSEMNVSTLELGDSALYLCASRVGTGEETQYFGPGTRLLVL.

The chain couples TRBV7-3 to TRBJ2-3; 8 bases align to TRBD2. The CDR3 length is 16 residues. The V gene's germline CDR1 is SGHTA and CDR2 FQGTGA. V lost 0 bases and J lost 2; bases outside the gene matches: 4. CDR3 amino acids: CASSLTGSGTTDTQYF. In DNA form, the CDR3 reads TGTGCCAGCAGCTTAACGGGTAGCGGGACCACAGATACGCAGTATTTT. The full variable domain, in which reference TRBV7-3 and TRBJ2-3 provide the parts outside the CDR3, is GAGVSQTPSNKVTEKGKYVELRCDPISGHTALYWYRQSLGQGPEFLIYFQGTGAADDSGLPNDRFFAVRPEGSVSTLKIQRTERGDSAVYLCASSLTGSGTTDTQYFGPGTRLTVL.

This sequence joins TRBV4-2 and TRBJ1-2, with 8 bases that match TRBD1. Germline values: CDR1 LGHNA, CDR2 YNFKEQ. The CDR3 extends over 15 amino acids. V trimming: 3 bases; J trimming: 6 bases; junction bases outside the gene matches: 9. CDR3 protein: CASSHLDRGRNGYTF. The CDR3 nucleotides read TGTGCCAGCAGCCATTTAGACAGGGGAAGGAATGGCTACACCTTC.

As for this clone: Other DNA sequences in this sample translate to the same CDR3. The V and J genes are TRBV6-1 and TRBJ1-5; no clear D. Germline CDR1 MNHNS, CDR2 SASEGT. V was pared by 0 bases and J by 2 bases, with 5 bases between. The CDR3 extends over 14 amino acids. DNA for the CDR3: TGTGCCAGCAGTGAAGCGAGGGGCAATCAGCCCCAGCATTTT. Protein sequence: CASSEARGNQPQHF.

This sequence joins TRBV28 and TRBJ1-6; unclear D gene. CDR3 length: 14 residues. The germline V gene has CDR1 MDHEN and CDR2 SYDVKM. Trimming stripped 8 bases from V and 6 bases from J, with 14 bases between. The CDR3 reads CASLREWSNSPLHF. The CDR3 nucleotides are TGTGCCAGCCTTAGGGAGTGGTCTAATTCACCCCTCCACTTT.

This clone has more than one count but fewer than ten. V gene TRBV7-9 combines with J gene TRBJ1-1; D unclear. Germline V gene sequence: CDR1 SEHNR, CDR2 FQNEAQ (reference sequence). This CDR3 region has 15 residues. V lost 3 bases, J lost 4 bases, and 15 bases lay in between. CDR3 sequence: CASSFLVGSGTEAFF. Here the CDR3 DNA reads TGTGCCAGCAGCTTCCTCGTGGGCTCGGGCACTGAAGCTTTCTTT.

The chain has TRBV5-1 and TRBJ1-3; D call uncertain. CDR1 is SGHRS and CDR2 is YFSETQ in the germline V gene. V was cut by 0 bases and J by 0 bases, with 10 bases left in between. The CDR3 is 16 residues long. In DNA form, the CDR3 reads TGCGCCAGCAGCTTGGCAGGCTCCCTCTCTGGAAACACCATATATTTT. The encoded protein is CASSLAGSLSGNTIYF. Looking up the rest from reference TRBV5-1 and TRBJ1-3 gives the full variable domain: KAGVTQTPRYLIKTRGQQVTLSCSPISGHRSVSWYQQTPGQGLQFLFEYFSETQRNKGNFPGRFSGRQFSNSRSEMNVSTLELGDSALYLCASSLAGSLSGNTIYFGEGSWLTVV.

The CDR3 is CASSTGTFYGFHGYTF. CDR3 coding DNA: TGTGCCAGCAGTACCGGTACTTTTTATGGCTTCCACGGCTACACCTTC. This rearrangement joins TRBV28 to TRBJ1-2; D is ambiguous. Trimming cost V 5 bases and J 8 bases, with 24 bases left between them. CDR1 is MDHEN, CDR2 SYDVKM, per germline. The CDR3 is 16 amino acids.

J is TRBJ2-7 and V is TRBV6-5; possibly TRBD2 for D (5 bases). Germline V gene data show CDR1 as MNHEY and CDR2 as SVGAGI. The length of the CDR3 is 14 residues. The V and J ends lost 2 bases and 0 bases respectively, with 8 bases between them. The CDR3 protein is CASSYGESSYEQYF. In DNA form, the CDR3 reads TGTGCCAGCAGTTACGGGGAGAGCTCCTACGAGCAGTACTTC.